The 26 T cell receptor beta chains presented below share a single source sample, sequenced in a study of cytomegalovirus exposure and HLA in healthy donors. The PCR was carried out with 60 Vbeta primers and 13 Jbeta primers. Assay: immunoSEQ multiplex PCR; the TCRdb copy retains only in-frame clones and omits some. The sample records about 190,000 clones, around 73% being singletons. The sample taken for sequencing was PBMCs. The source is a woman aged 25 to 45 in good health and CMV-seropositive.

This sequence joins TRBV4-1 and TRBJ2-7; 7 bases fit TRBD2. The CDR3 spans 14 residues. The germline V gene encodes CDR1 MGHRA and CDR2 YSYEKL. The V and J ends lost 1 base and 0 bases, in that order; junction bases with no gene match: 0. The CDR3 here is CASSQASGSYEQYF. CDR3 nucleotides: TGCGCCAGCAGCCAAGCTAGCGGCTCCTACGAGCAGTACTTC.

Remarks on this clone: Other DNA sequences in the same sample also yield this CDR3. J is TRBJ2-7 and V is TRBV5-1, with 10 bases that match TRBD2. Trimming at V came to 7 bases and at J to 0 bases, leaving 4 bases not matched to a gene. The CDR3 runs 14 residues. The V gene's germline CDR1 is SGHRS and CDR2 YFSETQ. The CDR3 region has the DNA TGCGCCAGCCGAGCGGGAGGGAGCTCCTACGAGCAGTACTTC. This sequence encodes CASRAGGSSYEQYF.

The chain couples TRBV7-3 to TRBJ2-1; 10 bases match TRBD2. Trimming removed 4 bases from V and 4 bases from J; junction bases left unmatched: 4. The CDR3 has 15 amino acids. CDR1 SGHTA and CDR2 FQGTGA come from the germline V gene. Written as DNA, the CDR3 is TGTGCCAGCAGCTCCCGACTAGCGGGTTACAATGAGCAGTTCTTC. Its protein product is CASSSRLAGYNEQFF. The entire variable domain, with the rest obtained from reference TRBV7-3 and TRBJ2-1, is as follows: GAGVSQTPSNKVTEKGKYVELRCDPISGHTALYWYRQSLGQGPEFLIYFQGTGAADDSGLPNDRFFAVRPEGSVSTLKIQRTERGDSAVYLCASSSRLAGYNEQFFGPGTRLTVL.

The chain carries TRBV5-6 and TRBJ1-3, with D hard to call. Germline-derived CDR1 and CDR2 are SGHDT and YYEEEE. The ends were cut back, 4 bases at V and 2 bases at J, with 10 bases in the middle. This CDR3 comprises 14 residues. CDR3 residues: CASSLTRTGNTIYF. In DNA form, the CDR3 reads TGTGCCAGCAGCCTGACAAGGACTGGAAACACCATATATTTT.

The chain employs TRBV5-1 and TRBJ2-7; D is ambiguous. In germline, CDR1 is SGHRS, CDR2 YFSETQ. This CDR3 has 12 amino acids. The V gene lost 4 bases and the J gene lost 5 bases, with 10 bases spanning the gap. The CDR3 DNA follows: TGCGCCAGCAGCGATCCCACGGACGAGCAGTACTTC. This codes for CASSDPTDEQYF. The full variable domain, with the rest looked up from reference TRBV5-1 and TRBJ2-7, is KAGVTQTPRYLIKTRGQQVTLSCSPISGHRSVSWYQQTPGQGLQFLFEYFSETQRNKGNFPGRFSGRQFSNSRSEMNVSTLELGDSALYLCASSDPTDEQYFGPGTRLTVT.

The chain carries TRBV7-4 and TRBJ2-7; 10 bases are a match to TRBD1. V dropped 4 bases and J dropped 2; count of bases not matched to a gene: 11. The CDR3 sequence is 17 residues long. The V gene's germline CDR1 is SGHVT and CDR2 SQSDAQ. In DNA form, the CDR3 reads TGTGCCAGCAGCTCTGTAGGCCCGGACAGGGGGACCTACGAGCAGTACTTC. Its translation is CASSSVGPDRGTYEQYF.

The chain joins TRBV7-2 to TRBJ2-5; 12 bases are a match to TRBD1. The V gene's germline CDR1 is SGHTA and CDR2 FQGNSA. V gave up 5 bases and J gave up 1 base; unmatched junction bases: 5. The CDR3 sequence is 16 residues long. The CDR3 protein is CASSRKGQGAQETQYF. CDR3 DNA: TGTGCCAGCAGCAGAAAGGGACAGGGGGCCCAAGAGACCCAGTACTTC.

The rearrangement joins TRBV5-4 to TRBJ1-2, with TRBD1 as a possible D gene (6 bases). The CDR3 runs to 16 residues. Trimming pared 4 bases from V and 0 bases from J, leaving 16 bases between. Germline assignment: CDR1 SGHNT and CDR2 YYREEE (reference sequence). Here the CDR3 reads CASSRTAQIANYGYTF. As DNA, the CDR3 is TGTGCCAGCAGCCGGACAGCCCAAATAGCTAACTATGGCTACACCTTC.

The chain employs TRBV5-1 and TRBJ2-3; 14 positions match TRBD2. CDR1 is SGHRS, CDR2 YFSETQ, per germline. J gave up 2 bases and V 4 bases, and 9 bases lay outside the gene matches. The CDR3 is 18 amino acids. CDR3: CASSRGTSGSALTDTQYF. The CDR3 nucleotides read TGCGCCAGCAGCCGGGGGACTAGCGGGAGCGCACTCACAGATACGCAGTATTTT. The full variable domain, with the rest looked up from reference TRBV5-1 and TRBJ2-3, is KAGVTQTPRYLIKTRGQQVTLSCSPISGHRSVSWYQQTPGQGLQFLFEYFSETQRNKGNFPGRFSGRQFSNSRSEMNVSTLELGDSALYLCASSRGTSGSALTDTQYFGPGTRLTVL.

The chain recombines TRBV6-1 with TRBJ1-2; TRBD1 agrees at 8 bases. The CDR3 consists of 16 residues. The ends lost 2 bases at V and 3 bases at J; junction bases unmatched: 8. Per germline, CDR1 MNHNS and CDR2 SASEGT. The CDR3 region has the DNA TGTGCCAGCAGTGAATGGGACAGGTCCTTTTACTATGGCTACACCTTC. This gives the protein CASSEWDRSFYYGYTF.

The chain couples TRBV6-1 to TRBJ1-2, with no clear D. The CDR3 spans 15 residues. CDR1 is MNHNS and CDR2 is SASEGT in the germline V gene. The V end lost 0 bases, the J end lost 0 bases, and 8 bases lay between the germline ends. For the CDR3, the DNA is TGTGCCAGCAGTGAAGCGCGAGGAGCTAACTATGGCTACACCTTC. Its translation: CASSEARGANYGYTF.

The J gene is TRBJ1-2, the V gene TRBV27; 7 positions match TRBD1. The length of the CDR3 is 15 residues. Trimming at V came to 0 bases and at J to 4 bases, leaving 5 bases not matched to a gene. The V gene's germline CDR1 is MNHEY and CDR2 SMNVEV (reference sequence). CDR3 DNA sequence: TGTGCCAGCAGTTTATCGATCGACAGGGCCTATGGCTACACCTTC. As protein: CASSLSIDRAYGYTF.

CDR3 sequence: CASSLTGTGLGDTIYF. CDR3 nucleotides: TGTGCCAGCAGCTTAACGGGGACAGGCCTCGGGGACACCATATATTTT. This sequence joins TRBV7-3 and TRBJ1-3; TRBD1 aligns across 8 bases. CDR1 SGHTA and CDR2 FQGTGA come from the germline V gene. This CDR3 is built from 16 residues. V shed 0 bases and J 8 bases; nucleotides not matched to a gene: 9.

This rearrangement joins TRBV30 to TRBJ1-4, with D possibly matching TRBD1 (5 bases). CDR1 is GTSNPN, CDR2 SVGIG, per germline (reference sequence). V shed 2 bases and J shed 5 bases, with 18 bases lying between them. This CDR3 is built from 16 residues. CDR3 sequence: CAWSSNPGVLNEKLFF. The CDR3 DNA follows: TGTGCCTGGAGTTCGAACCCGGGGGTCTTGAATGAAAAACTGTTTTTT.

This chain joins TRBV14 and TRBJ2-1; D perhaps matches TRBD1 (6 bases). V lost 2 bases, J lost 3 bases, and 14 bases lay in between. The length of the CDR3 is 16 residues. CDR1 and CDR2 from the germline V gene are SGHDN and FVKESK. CDR3 in amino acids: CASSQLRQAIYNEQFF. In DNA form, the CDR3 reads TGTGCCAGCAGCCAACTACGACAGGCTATCTACAATGAGCAGTTCTTC.

The chain combines TRBV7-2 with TRBJ2-7; 9 bases line up with TRBD1. CDR1 and CDR2 (germline): SGHTA, FQGNSA. The CDR3 covers 13 residues. The V gene end was trimmed by 4 bases and the J gene end by 6 bases; junction bases not matched to a gene: 4. The CDR3 sequence is CASSWDRVSEQYF. CDR3 DNA sequence: TGTGCCAGCAGCTGGGACAGGGTGAGCGAGCAGTACTTC.

This chain connects TRBV7-9 to TRBJ2-7, with 8 positions matching TRBD1. The CDR3 runs to 15 residues. Germline V gene sequence: CDR1 SEHNR, CDR2 FQNEAQ (reference sequence). Unmatched junction bases numbered 12, after V lost 5 bases and J lost 6 bases. CDR3 sequence (DNA): TGTGCCAGCAGCGTGATGGACAGGGTTTTCTCCGAGCAGTACTTC. The encoded protein is CASSVMDRVFSEQYF.

V gene TRBV29-1 combines with J gene TRBJ1-1; TRBD1 is a possible D gene (5 bases). Germline CDR1 SQVTM, CDR2 ANQGSEA. V lost 0 bases, J lost 4 bases, and 21 bases lay in between. This CDR3 spans 17 amino acids. The CDR3: CSVEDPGPNTGGTEAFF. The CDR3 region has the DNA TGCAGCGTTGAAGATCCGGGGCCAAACACCGGGGGCACTGAAGCTTTCTTT.

The rearrangement links TRBV18 to TRBJ2-3; a weak D match, TRBD2 (5 bases). CDR1 is KGHSH and CDR2 is LQKENI in the germline V gene. This CDR3 is 16 amino acids long. The ends were cut back, 2 bases at V and 4 bases at J, with 16 bases in the middle. The CDR3 DNA follows: TGTGCCAGCTCACCAGGACCGACTATTGAAGCAGATACGCAGTATTTT. Encoded protein: CASSPGPTIEADTQYF.

V is TRBV20-1 and J is TRBJ2-3, with D possibly being TRBD2 (5 bases). V lost 5 bases, J lost 4 bases, and 7 bases lay in between. This CDR3 comprises 11 residues. The V gene's germline CDR1 is DFQATT and CDR2 SNEGSKA (reference sequence). Here the CDR3 reads CSARGSDTQYF. The CDR3 region has the DNA TGCAGTGCTCGGGGTTCAGATACGCAGTATTTT.

The rearrangement uses TRBV2 and TRBJ2-1; the match to TRBD2 covers 12 bases. Losses at the gene ends were 6 bases for V and 1 base for J; bases not matched to a gene: 7. Germline V gene data show CDR1 as SNHLY and CDR2 as FYNNEI. This CDR3 spans 17 amino acids. CDR3 DNA: TGTGCCAGCAGATTGCGACTAGCGGGAGAGTCCTACAATGAGCAGTTCTTC. Protein sequence: CASRLRLAGESYNEQFF.

The chain is built from TRBV28 and TRBJ2-7; 7 bases fit TRBD1. After removal of 4 bases from V and 5 bases from J, the junction contained 8 bases not matched to a gene. This CDR3 region has 14 residues. Germline V gene data show CDR1 as MDHEN and CDR2 as SYDVKM. CDR3 sequence: CASSSGTALNEQYF. The CDR3 DNA follows: TGTGCCAGCAGTTCCGGGACAGCCCTTAACGAGCAGTACTTC. Using reference TRBV28 and TRBJ2-7 for the parts outside the CDR3, the full variable domain is DVKVTQSSRYLVKRTGEKVFLECVQDMDHENMFWYRQDPGLGLRLIYFSYDVKMKEKGDIPEGYSVSREKKERFSLILESASTNQTSMYLCASSSGTALNEQYFGPGTRLTVT.

This chain joins TRBV5-1 and TRBJ1-5, with 8 bases identical to TRBD1. With V trimmed by 0 bases and J by 6 bases, 8 bases remained unmatched. This CDR3 is 16 amino acids long. CDR1 and CDR2 (germline): SGHRS, YFSETQ. The CDR3: CASSLVARGPGQPQHF. The CDR3 region has the DNA TGCGCCAGCAGCTTGGTAGCCAGGGGGCCGGGTCAGCCCCAGCATTTT.

The chain is built from TRBV11-3 and TRBJ2-7; 11 nucleotides line up with TRBD2. Germline CDR1 and CDR2: SGHNT and YENEEA. Losses at the gene ends were 2 bases for V and 5 bases for J; bases not matched to a gene: 5. CDR3 size: 15 residues. The chain's CDR3 is CASSLTSGSYHEQYF. CDR3 nucleotide sequence: TGTGCCAGCAGCTTAACTAGCGGGAGTTACCACGAGCAGTACTTC.

A note on this clone: Other nucleotide sequences from this sample produce the same CDR3. The chain uses TRBV2 and TRBJ1-2, with TRBD1 as a possible D gene (6 bases). The V end lost 5 bases, the J end lost 8 bases, and 12 bases lay between the germline ends. This CDR3 region has 12 residues. Germline V CDR1 and CDR2: SNHLY, FYNNEI. CDR3 DNA: TGTGCCAGCAGTCTGTCGGGGGGCGGCTACACCTTC. Translating gives CASSLSGGGYTF. The variable domain in full, with the rest retrieved from reference TRBV2 and TRBJ1-2, is EPEVTQTPSHQVTQMGQEVILRCVPISNHLYFYWYRQILGQKVEFLVSFYNNEISEKSEIFDDQFSVERPDGSNFTLKIRSTKLEDSAMYFCASSLSGGGYTFGSGTRLTVV.

The count of this clone is one. V is TRBV6-6 and J is TRBJ2-7, with D possibly TRBD2 on 7 matching bases. This CDR3 region has 15 residues. V lost 6 bases, J lost 6 bases, and 21 bases lay in between. Germline loops: CDR1 MNHNY, CDR2 SVGAGI (reference sequence). The CDR3, as DNA: TGTGCCAGCAGCACGACGGGGGGCCTCCTCCTCGAGCAGTACTTC. Encoded protein: CASSTTGGLLLEQYF.